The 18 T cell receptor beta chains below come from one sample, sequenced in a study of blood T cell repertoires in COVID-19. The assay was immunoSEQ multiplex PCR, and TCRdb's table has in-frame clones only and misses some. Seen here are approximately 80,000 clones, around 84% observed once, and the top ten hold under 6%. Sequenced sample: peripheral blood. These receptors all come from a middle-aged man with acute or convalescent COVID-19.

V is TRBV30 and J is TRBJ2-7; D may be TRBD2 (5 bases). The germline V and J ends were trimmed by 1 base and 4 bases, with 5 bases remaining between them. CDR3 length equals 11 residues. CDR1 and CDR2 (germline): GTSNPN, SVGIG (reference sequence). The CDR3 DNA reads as TGTGCCTGGAGTGAGCGGTACGAGCAGTACTTC. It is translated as CAWSERYEQYF.

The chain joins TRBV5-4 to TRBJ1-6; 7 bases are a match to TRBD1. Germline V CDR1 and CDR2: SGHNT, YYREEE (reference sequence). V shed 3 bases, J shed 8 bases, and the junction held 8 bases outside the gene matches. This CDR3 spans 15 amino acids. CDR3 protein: CASSSRDRGDSPLHF. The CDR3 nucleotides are TGTGCCAGCAGCTCCCGGGACAGAGGGGATTCACCCCTCCACTTT.

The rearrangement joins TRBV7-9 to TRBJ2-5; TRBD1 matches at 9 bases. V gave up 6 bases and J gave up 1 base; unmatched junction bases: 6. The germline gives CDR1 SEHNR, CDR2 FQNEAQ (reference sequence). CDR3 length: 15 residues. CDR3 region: CASRDTGGSQETQYF. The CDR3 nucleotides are TGTGCCAGCAGGGACACAGGGGGCTCCCAAGAGACCCAGTACTTC.

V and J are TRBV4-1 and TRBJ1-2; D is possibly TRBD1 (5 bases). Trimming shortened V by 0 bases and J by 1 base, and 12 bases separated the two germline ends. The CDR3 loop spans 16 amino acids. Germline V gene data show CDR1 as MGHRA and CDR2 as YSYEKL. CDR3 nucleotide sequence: TGCGCCAGCAGCCAAGATGCGGGGGTCATTAACTATGGCTACACCTTC. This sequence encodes CASSQDAGVINYGYTF.

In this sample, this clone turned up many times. CDR3 nucleotide sequence: TGTGCCAGCAGTGACACGGGACAGGGGGTCGGTGGCTACACCTTC. As protein: CASSDTGQGVGGYTF. The chain combines TRBV6-4 with TRBJ1-2; 11 bases agree with TRBD1. The CDR3 runs to 15 residues. With 2 bases clipped from V and 7 bases from J, the junction kept 6 bases outside the gene matches. The V gene's germline CDR1 is MRHNA and CDR2 SNTAGT.

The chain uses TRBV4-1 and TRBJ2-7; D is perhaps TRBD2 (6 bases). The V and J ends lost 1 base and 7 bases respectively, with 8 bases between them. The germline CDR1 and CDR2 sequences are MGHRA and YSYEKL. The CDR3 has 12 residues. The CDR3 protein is CASSQGAGEQYF. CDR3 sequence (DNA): TGCGCCAGCAGCCAAGGGGCGGGAGAGCAGTACTTC.

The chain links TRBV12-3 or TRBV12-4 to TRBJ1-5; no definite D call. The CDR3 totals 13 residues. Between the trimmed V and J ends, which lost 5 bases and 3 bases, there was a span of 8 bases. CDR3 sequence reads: CASSPQYNQPQHF. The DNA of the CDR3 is TGTGCCAGCAGTCCACAGTACAATCAGCCCCAGCATTTT.

CDR3 sequence reads: CASSDRKGIDGELFF. For the CDR3, the DNA is TGTGCCAGCAGTGATCGGAAGGGGATTGACGGGGAGCTGTTTTTT. The chain has TRBV2 and TRBJ2-2; maybe TRBD1 (5 bases). Germline V CDR1 and CDR2: SNHLY, FYNNEI. The CDR3 is 15 amino acids. Trimming left V 3 bases short and J 7 bases short, with 15 bases between.

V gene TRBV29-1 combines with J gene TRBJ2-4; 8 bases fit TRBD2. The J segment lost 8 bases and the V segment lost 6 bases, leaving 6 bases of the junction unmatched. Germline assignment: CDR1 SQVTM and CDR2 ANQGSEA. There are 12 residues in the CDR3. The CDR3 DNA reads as TGCAGCGTCGGGAGGGGCGCGGACATTCAGTACTTC. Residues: CSVGRGADIQYF.

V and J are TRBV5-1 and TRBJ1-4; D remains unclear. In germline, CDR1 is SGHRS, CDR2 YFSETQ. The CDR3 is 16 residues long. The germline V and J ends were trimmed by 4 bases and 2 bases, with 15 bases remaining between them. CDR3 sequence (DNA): TGCGCCAGCAGCCCGGTCGGCAGGCTTACTAATGAAAAACTGTTTTTT. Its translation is CASSPVGRLTNEKLFF.

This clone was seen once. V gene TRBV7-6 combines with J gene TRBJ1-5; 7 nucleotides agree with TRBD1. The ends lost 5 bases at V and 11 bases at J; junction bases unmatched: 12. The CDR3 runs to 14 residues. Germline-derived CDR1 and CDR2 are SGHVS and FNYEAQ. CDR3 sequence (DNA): TGTGCCAGCAGCGAGAGTCACAGGGGCACAACCCAGCATTTT. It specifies CASSESHRGTTQHF.

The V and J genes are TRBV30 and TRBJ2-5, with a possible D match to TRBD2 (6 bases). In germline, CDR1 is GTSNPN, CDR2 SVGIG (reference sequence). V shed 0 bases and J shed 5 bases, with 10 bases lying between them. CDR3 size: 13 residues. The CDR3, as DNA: TGTGCCTGGAGTGTAAGCCGGGAGGAGACCCAGTACTTC. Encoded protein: CAWSVSREETQYF.

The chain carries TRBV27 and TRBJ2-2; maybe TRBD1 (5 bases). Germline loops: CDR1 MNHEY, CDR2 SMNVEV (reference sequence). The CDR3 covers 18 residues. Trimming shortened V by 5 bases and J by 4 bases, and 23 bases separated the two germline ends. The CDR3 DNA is TGTGCCAGCAGTCTAGAGACAGCGCTCGGGCCCAGCACCGGGGAGCTGTTTTTT. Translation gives CASSLETALGPSTGELFF.

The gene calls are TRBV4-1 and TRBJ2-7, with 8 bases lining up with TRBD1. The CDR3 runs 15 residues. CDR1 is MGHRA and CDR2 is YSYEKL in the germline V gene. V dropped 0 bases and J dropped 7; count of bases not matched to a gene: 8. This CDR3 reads CASSQDLARGREQYF. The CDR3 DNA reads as TGCGCCAGCAGCCAAGATTTGGCCAGGGGGCGGGAGCAGTACTTC.

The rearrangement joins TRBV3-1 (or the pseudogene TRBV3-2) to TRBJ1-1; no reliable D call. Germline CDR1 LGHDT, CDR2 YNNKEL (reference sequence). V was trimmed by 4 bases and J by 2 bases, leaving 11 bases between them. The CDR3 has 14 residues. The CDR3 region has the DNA TGTGCCAGCAGCCCCCTAGCAGGAAACACTGAAGCTTTCTTT. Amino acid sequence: CASSPLAGNTEAFF.

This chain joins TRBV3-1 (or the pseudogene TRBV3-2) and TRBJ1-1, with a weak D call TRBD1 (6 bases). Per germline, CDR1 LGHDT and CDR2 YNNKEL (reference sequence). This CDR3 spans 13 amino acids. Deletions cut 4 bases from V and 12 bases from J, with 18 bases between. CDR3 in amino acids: CASSRNRVGLSFF. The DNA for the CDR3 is TGTGCCAGCAGCCGAAACAGGGTCGGCCTCTCTTTCTTT.

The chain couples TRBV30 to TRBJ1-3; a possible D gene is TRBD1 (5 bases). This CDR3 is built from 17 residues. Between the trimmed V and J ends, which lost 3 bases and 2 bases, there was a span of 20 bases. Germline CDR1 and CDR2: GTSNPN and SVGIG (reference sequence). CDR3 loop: CAWSTPRGGRPGNTIYF. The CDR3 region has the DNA TGTGCCTGGAGCACCCCCCGGGGGGGGAGACCTGGAAACACCATATATTTT.

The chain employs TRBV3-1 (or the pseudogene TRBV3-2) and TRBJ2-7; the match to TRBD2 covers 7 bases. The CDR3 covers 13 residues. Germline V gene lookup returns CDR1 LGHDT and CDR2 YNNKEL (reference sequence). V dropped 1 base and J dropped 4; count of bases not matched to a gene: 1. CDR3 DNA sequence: TGTGCCAGCAGCCAAGGGGGGGGATACGAGCAGTACTTC. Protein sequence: CASSQGGGYEQYF.